This T cell receptor (beta chain) was documented in a study of early T cells in non-severe SARS-CoV-2 infection. Study background: The study sequenced bulk RNA from unsorted whole blood, with chains unpaired. Overall study results and limits: Anti-spike CD8 specificities were favored by VDJdb matching, whose results missed private and CD4 specificities.

Individual cDNA molecules received unique molecular identifiers. TCRdb processed the 5' RACE reads anew with MiXCR; each CDR3 protein has one entry. In the table there are just over 70,000 distinct CDR3 sequences, approximately 13% of which are singletons. This CDR3 spans 13 amino acids. V was shortened by 5 bases and J by 1 base, with 8 bases between the two germline ends. From germline, CDR1 is SGHNT and CDR2 YENEEA. This clonotype was picked up many times. No antigen is known for it. The origin of this receptor is an adult who was a healthcare worker with PCR-confirmed SARS-CoV-2 infection or an uninfected control (not recorded which). The chain has TRBV11-3 and TRBJ1-1; D is undetermined. The sample taken for sequencing was whole blood. The CDR3 nucleotides are TGTGCCAGCAGCCTCCATCCGAACACTGAAGCTTTCTTT. Translated: CASSLHPNTEAFF.